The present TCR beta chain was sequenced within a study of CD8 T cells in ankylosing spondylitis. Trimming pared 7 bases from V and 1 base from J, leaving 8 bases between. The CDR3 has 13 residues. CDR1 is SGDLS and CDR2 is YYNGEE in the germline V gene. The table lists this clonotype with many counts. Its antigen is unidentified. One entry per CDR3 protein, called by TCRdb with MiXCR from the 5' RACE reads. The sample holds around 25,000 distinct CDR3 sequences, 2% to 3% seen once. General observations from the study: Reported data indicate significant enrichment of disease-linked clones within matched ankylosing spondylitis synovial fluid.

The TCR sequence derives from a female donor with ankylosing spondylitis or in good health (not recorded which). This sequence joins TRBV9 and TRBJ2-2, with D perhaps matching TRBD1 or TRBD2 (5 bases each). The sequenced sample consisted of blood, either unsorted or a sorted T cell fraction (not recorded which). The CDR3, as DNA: TGTGCCAGCGGGACGGAGAACACCGGGGAGCTGTTTTTT. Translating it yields CASGTENTGELFF.